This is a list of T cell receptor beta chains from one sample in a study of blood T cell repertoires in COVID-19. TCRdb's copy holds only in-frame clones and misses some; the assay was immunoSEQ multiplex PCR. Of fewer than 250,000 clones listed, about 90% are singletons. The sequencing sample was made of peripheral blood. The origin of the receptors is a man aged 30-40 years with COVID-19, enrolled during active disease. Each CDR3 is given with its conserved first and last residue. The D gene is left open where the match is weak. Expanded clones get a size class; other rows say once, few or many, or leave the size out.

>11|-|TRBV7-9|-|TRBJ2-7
TGTGCCAGCAGCTCCGGAGGCGAGCAGTACTTC
CASSSGGEQYF
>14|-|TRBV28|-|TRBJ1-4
TGTGCCAGCAGTTTAGGGCAGCCTAATGAAAAACTGTTTTTT
CASSLGQPNEKLFF
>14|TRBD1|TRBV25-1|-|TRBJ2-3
TGTGCCAGCAGGGACAGGCTCTACACAGATACGCAGTATTTT
CASRDRLYTDTQYF
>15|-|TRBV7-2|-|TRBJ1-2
TGTGCCAGCAGCTCCCGCGGTGGAGGCAACTATGGCTACACCTTC
CASSSRGGGNYGYTF
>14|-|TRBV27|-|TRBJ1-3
TGTGCCAGCAGTTTATCCGCAGGGGGAAACACCATATATTTT
CASSLSAGGNTIYF
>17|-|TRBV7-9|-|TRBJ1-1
TGTGCCAGCAGCTTACGTGGGGGCGGTCTGAGGAACACTGAAGCTTTCTTT
CASSLRGGGLRNTEAFF
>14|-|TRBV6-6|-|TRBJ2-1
TGTGCCAGCAGTTCCCTAACTAGAGAGGGTGAGCAGTTCTTC
CASSSLTREGEQFF
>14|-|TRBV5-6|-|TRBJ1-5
TGTGCCAGCAGCTTGGTGACAGGCAATCAGCCCCAGCATTTT
CASSLVTGNQPQHF
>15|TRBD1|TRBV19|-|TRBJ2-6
TGTGCCAGTAGTATACAGGGGGCTGGGGCCAACGTCCTGACTTTC
CASSIQGAGANVLTF
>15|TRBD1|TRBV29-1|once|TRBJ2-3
TGCAGCGTTGAAGATCGGGGACAGGGGCCAGATACGCAGTATTTT
CSVEDRGQGPDTQYF
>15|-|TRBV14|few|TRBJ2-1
TGTGCCAGCAGCCAAGAATTACAGACCTACAATGAGCAGTTCTTC
CASSQELQTYNEQFF
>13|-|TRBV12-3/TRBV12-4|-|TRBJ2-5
TGTGCCAGCCGTAGAAATGGCGGAGAGACCCAGTACTTC
CASRRNGGETQYF
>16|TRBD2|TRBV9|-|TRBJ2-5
TGTGCCAGCAGCGTTTCCAGCGGGGGTGTCCAAGAGACCCAGTACTTC
CASSVSSGGVQETQYF
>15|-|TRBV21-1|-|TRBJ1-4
TGTGCCATCGTGAGGGTTTTTGCAACTAATGAAAAACTGTTTTTT
CAIVRVFATNEKLFF